A selection of T cell receptor beta chains follows, all from one sample in a study of shared clonotypes between healthy human individuals. The repertoire was sequenced with immunoSEQ multiplex PCR; TCRdb's copy has only in-frame clones and lacks some. The sample lists about 330,000 clones; over 75% were seen once. Sequenced: memory CD8+ T cells sorted from blood. Source of these receptors: a man aged 18-30 years in good health. The CDR3 runs from the conserved cysteine through the conserved F or W. The order of the fields is J gene, V gene, CDR3 length, clone size, D gene, CDR3 DNA, CDR3 protein. A D gene is named only where the DNA matches it firmly. Clone size appears in some rows only: once, few, many, or a class for an expanded clone.

>TRBJ2-7|TRBV18|14|-|TRBD2
TGTGCCAGCTCAGGGACTAGCGGGACCTACGAGCAGTACTTC
CASSGTSGTYEQYF
>TRBJ2-7|TRBV7-3|13|-|-
TGTGCCAGCAGCCTCCCGCGAGGGAACGAGCAGTACTTC
CASSLPRGNEQYF
>TRBJ2-5|TRBV11-2|15|-|-
TGTGCCAGCAGCTTAGGTTTCGGGCGGCAAGAGACCCAGTACTTC
CASSLGFGRQETQYF
>TRBJ1-6|TRBV28|16|-|-
TGTGCCAGCTTCCCTACAGGGTACGAATATAATTCACCCCTCCACTTT
CASFPTGYEYNSPLHF
>TRBJ1-2|TRBV4-1|16|-|TRBD1
TGCGCCAGCAGCCAGGGGACAGGGGGAGATAACTATGGCTACACCTTC
CASSQGTGGDNYGYTF
>TRBJ2-3|TRBV29-1|11|-|-
TGCAGCGTTGGACTCACAGATACGCAGTATTTT
CSVGLTDTQYF
>TRBJ1-2|TRBV5-6|13|few|-
TGTGCCAGCACCCTGGGGTCTAACTATGGCTACACCTTC
CASTLGSNYGYTF
>TRBJ2-7|TRBV4-1|13|-|-
TGCGCCAGCAGCCAAGACGGGACCTACGAGCAGTACTTC
CASSQDGTYEQYF
>TRBJ2-3|TRBV30|14|-|TRBD2
TGTGCCTGGAGTGTAGCGGGGGGGCCGGATACGCAGTATTTT
CAWSVAGGPDTQYF
>TRBJ2-7|TRBV15|14|-|-
TGTGCCACCAGCAGAGATGAGGATCTCCACGAGCAGTACTTC
CATSRDEDLHEQYF
>TRBJ2-5|TRBV2|14|-|TRBD2
TGTGCCAGCACTGGGACTAGCGGGGAAAAGACCCAGTACTTC
CASTGTSGEKTQYF
>TRBJ2-7|TRBV6-6|15|-|-
TGTGCCAGCAGTTTCGGGACACCAACGGGCTACGAGCAGTACTTC
CASSFGTPTGYEQYF
>TRBJ1-2|TRBV6-1|13|-|TRBD1
TGTGCCACCTTTGGACAGGGATTGGATGGCTACACCTTC
CATFGQGLDGYTF
>TRBJ2-7|TRBV6-5|14|-|TRBD1
TGTGCCAGCAGTTACTCGGGGACAGGGGGCGAGCAGTACTTC
CASSYSGTGGEQYF
>TRBJ1-2|TRBV5-1|17|-|-
TGCGCCAGCAGCTTGGAAGTCAGCCCAAGAGCTAACTATGGCTACACCTTC
CASSLEVSPRANYGYTF
>TRBJ2-4|TRBV6-1|14|-|-
TGTGCCAGCAGTGGCCTGGGAGGTGGAAACATTCAGTACTTC
CASSGLGGGNIQYF
>TRBJ2-2|TRBV6-5|15|-|TRBD2
TGTGCCACGTCGACCGGGACTAGCGGGGCCGGGGAGCTGTTTTTT
CATSTGTSGAGELFF
>TRBJ2-2|TRBV28|14|-|-
TGTGCCAGCAGTTTACAGGGAGGAACCGGGGAGCTGTTTTTT
CASSLQGGTGELFF
>TRBJ1-2|TRBV28|14|-|-
TGTGCCAGCAGCCCCACCCAACCGGACTATGGCTACACCTTC
CASSPTQPDYGYTF
>TRBJ2-7|TRBV18|16|-|-
TGTGCCAGCTCACCATTCGGGCCCAGGCCCCCCTACGAGCAGTACTTC
CASSPFGPRPPYEQYF
>TRBJ2-7|TRBV5-1|14|-|TRBD1
TGCGCCAGCAGCTTCGGGACAGGATCCTACGAGCAGTACTTC
CASSFGTGSYEQYF
>TRBJ1-4|TRBV11-2|16|-|TRBD1
TGTGCCAGCAGCGCCTATAAGGGGGCGCGGAATGAAAAACTGTTTTTT
CASSAYKGARNEKLFF
>TRBJ2-7|TRBV13|14|-|-
TGTGCCAGCAGCCCGATGGGCAGCGCCTACGAGCAGTACTTC
CASSPMGSAYEQYF
>TRBJ2-7|TRBV13|13|-|-
TGTGCCAGCAGCTCCGGCGGGGCCTACGAGCAGTACTTC
CASSSGGAYEQYF
>TRBJ2-3|TRBV6-1|12|once|-
TGTGCCACCTCCGGGGCCACAGATACGCAGTATTTT
CATSGATDTQYF
>TRBJ2-3|TRBV4-1|15|-|-
TGCGCCAGCAGCCAAGGAGGGGGGCCGGTAGATACGCAGTATTTT
CASSQGGGPVDTQYF
>TRBJ1-5|TRBV6-1|16|-|-
TGTGCCAGCAGTGAATGGTATGGGGAGGGCTGGCAGCCCCAGCATTTT
CASSEWYGEGWQPQHF
>TRBJ2-2|TRBV6-1|13|-|-
TGTGCCAGCAATAGGGCTGGCGCCGGGGAGCTGTTTTTT
CASNRAGAGELFF
>TRBJ1-2|TRBV5-1|16|-|-
TGCGCCAGCAGATTGGCGGCCAGGGACCTTAACTATGGCTACACCTTC
CASRLAARDLNYGYTF
>TRBJ2-5|TRBV7-2|13|-|-
TGTGCCAGCAGCTTAACCGTCGCGGAGACCCAGTACTTC
CASSLTVAETQYF
>TRBJ2-3|TRBV6-5|15|once|TRBD2
TGTGCCAGCAGTCGGATAGCGGGAGGAACAGATACGCAGTATTTT
CASSRIAGGTDTQYF
>TRBJ2-1|TRBV27|15|-|TRBD1
TGTGCCAGCAGTGTACAGGGGAACCCCTACAATGAGCAGTTCTTC
CASSVQGNPYNEQFF
>TRBJ2-7|TRBV11-2|15|-|-
TGTGCCAGCAGCTTAGGAGGTTGGGCTGTCTACGAGCAGTACTTC
CASSLGGWAVYEQYF
>TRBJ1-2|TRBV7-9|13|-|TRBD1
TGTGCCAGCAGCCACTGGACAGGGGACGGCTACACCTTC
CASSHWTGDGYTF
>TRBJ2-7|TRBV10-1|16|-|-
TGCGCCAGCAGTGAGTCGACGGGACGTAGGATCTACGAGCAGTACTTC
CASSESTGRRIYEQYF
>TRBJ2-7|TRBV30|13|-|-
TGTGCCTGGAGTGTGGGGCGGGTAGACGAGCAGTACTTC
CAWSVGRVDEQYF
>TRBJ2-5|TRBV11-2|13|-|-
TGTGCCAGCAGCTTATGGGTAGGCGAGACCCAGTACTTC
CASSLWVGETQYF
>TRBJ2-7|TRBV28|14|-|-
TGTGCCAGCAGCGGTCACTTGGGGGACTACGAGCAGTACTTC
CASSGHLGDYEQYF